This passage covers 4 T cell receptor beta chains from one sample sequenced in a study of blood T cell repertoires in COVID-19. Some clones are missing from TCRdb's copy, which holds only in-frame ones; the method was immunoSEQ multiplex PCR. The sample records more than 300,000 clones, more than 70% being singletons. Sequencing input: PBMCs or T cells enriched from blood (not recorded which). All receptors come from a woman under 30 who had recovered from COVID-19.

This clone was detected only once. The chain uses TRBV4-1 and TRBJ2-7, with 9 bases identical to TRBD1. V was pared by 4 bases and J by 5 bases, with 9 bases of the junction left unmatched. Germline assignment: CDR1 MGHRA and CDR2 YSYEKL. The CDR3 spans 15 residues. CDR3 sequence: CASSLPGQGINEQYF. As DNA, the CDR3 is TGCGCCAGCAGCCTACCGGGACAGGGAATTAACGAGCAGTACTTC.

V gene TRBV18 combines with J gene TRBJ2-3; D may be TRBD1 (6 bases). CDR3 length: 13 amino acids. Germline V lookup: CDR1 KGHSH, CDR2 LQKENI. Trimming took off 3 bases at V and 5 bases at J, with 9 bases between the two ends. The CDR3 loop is CASSPGAQDTQYF. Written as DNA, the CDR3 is TGTGCCAGCTCACCGGGGGCTCAAGATACGCAGTATTTT.

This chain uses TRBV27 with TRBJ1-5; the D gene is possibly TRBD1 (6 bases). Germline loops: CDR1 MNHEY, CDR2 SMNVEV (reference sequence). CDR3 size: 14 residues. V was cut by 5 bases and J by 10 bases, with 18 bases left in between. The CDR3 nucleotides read TGTGCCAGCAGTCCGCACAGGGATTACAGCCCCCAGCATTTT. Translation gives CASSPHRDYSPQHF.

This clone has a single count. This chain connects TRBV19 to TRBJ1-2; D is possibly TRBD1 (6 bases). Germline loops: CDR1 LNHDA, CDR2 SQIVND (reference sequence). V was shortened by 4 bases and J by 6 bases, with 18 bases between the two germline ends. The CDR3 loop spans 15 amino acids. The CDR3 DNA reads TGTGCCAGTAGTAGGGGAGTATGGACAGAAGATGGCTACACCTTC. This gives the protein CASSRGVWTEDGYTF. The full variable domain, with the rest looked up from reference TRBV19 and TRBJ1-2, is DGGITQSPKYLFRKEGQNVTLSCEQNLNHDAMYWYRQDPGQGLRLIYYSQIVNDFQKGDIAEGYSVSREKKESFPLTVTSAQKNPTAFYLCASSRGVWTEDGYTFGSGTRLTVV.